What follows are 20 T cell receptor beta chains derived from one specimen sequenced in a study of shared clonotypes between healthy human individuals. Naive CD8 populations comprised CD45RO-negative cells positively selected for CCR7, excluding terminally differentiated effector memory CD45RA+ cells. Profiling relied on immunoSEQ multiplex PCR, and the TCRdb table lists in-frame clones only, not all of them. In the table there are about 2,100,000 clones, about 92% of which are singletons. Sequencing used naive CD8+ T cells from PBMCs. All receptors derive from a man younger than 35 in good health. Some clones in this sample may be carry-over from other donors' samples.

The genes are TRBV2 and TRBJ2-7; maybe TRBD2 (6 bases). The CDR3 loop spans 14 amino acids. From germline, CDR1 is SNHLY and CDR2 FYNNEI. The V gene lost 2 bases and the J gene lost 3 bases, with 11 bases spanning the gap. The CDR3 DNA follows: TGTGCCAGCAGTGAATGGGGGGAGAGCTACGAGCAGTACTTC. This codes for CASSEWGESYEQYF.

This chain links TRBV6-5 with TRBJ1-2; D is undetermined. CDR3 length: 14 residues. Germline assignment: CDR1 MNHEY and CDR2 SVGAGI. Trimming removed 5 bases at V and 1 base at J, with 11 bases between. In nucleotides, the CDR3 is TGTGCCAGCAGTCTCACCGGGCTTAACTATGGCTACACCTTC. This translates into CASSLTGLNYGYTF.

The chain combines TRBV7-2 with TRBJ1-4; maybe TRBD1 (5 bases). The CDR3 consists of 14 residues. CDR1 SGHTA and CDR2 FQGNSA come from the germline V gene. V lost 8 bases, J lost 7 bases, and 17 bases lay in between. In nucleotides, the CDR3 is TGTGCCAGCGGATCTCAGGGAATGGGTGAAAAACTGTTTTTT. Translation gives CASGSQGMGEKLFF.

Concerning this clone: Other DNA sequences of this sample code for an identical CDR3. The chain couples TRBV27 to TRBJ2-1; TRBD2 matches 9 bases. V dropped 0 bases and J dropped 2; count of bases not matched to a gene: 2. The CDR3 is 16 residues long. The germline V gene has CDR1 MNHEY and CDR2 SMNVEV (reference sequence). In DNA, the CDR3 is TGTGCCAGCAGTTTATCGACTAGCGGTCCCTACAATGAGCAGTTCTTC. Translation gives CASSLSTSGPYNEQFF.

This sequence joins TRBV27 and TRBJ1-4; 9 bases agree with TRBD1. Losses at the gene ends were 8 bases for V and 6 bases for J; bases not matched to a gene: 13. CDR1 is MNHEY, CDR2 SMNVEV, per germline (reference sequence). The CDR3 extends over 16 amino acids. The CDR3 region is CASGILPGQGDEKLFF. CDR3 nucleotide sequence: TGTGCCAGCGGAATTCTACCGGGACAGGGTGATGAAAAACTGTTTTTT.

The CDR3 reads CASSYGTGAGAEAFF. The CDR3 DNA is TGTGCCAGCAGTTACGGGACAGGCGCGGGAGCTGAAGCTTTCTTT. V gene TRBV27 combines with J gene TRBJ1-1; the match to TRBD1 covers 8 bases. The germline gives CDR1 MNHEY, CDR2 SMNVEV (reference sequence). CDR3 length: 15 residues. V was clipped by 4 bases and J by 6 bases; unmatched bases: 10.

The V and J genes are TRBV6-6 and TRBJ2-1, with 8 bases aligning to TRBD1. Germline CDR1 MNHNY, CDR2 SVGAGI (reference sequence). The CDR3 has 15 residues. J gave up 9 bases and V 2 bases, and 9 bases lay outside the gene matches. As DNA, the CDR3 is TGTGCCAGCAGTTACATCCAGGGGGCCGGAGGTGAGCAGTTCTTC. Translating gives CASSYIQGAGGEQFF.

The chain has TRBV4-1 and TRBJ2-4; D not certain. The V gene lost 1 base and the J gene lost 8 bases, with 9 bases spanning the gap. Germline lookup yields CDR1 MGHRA and CDR2 YSYEKL. The CDR3 length is 13 residues. CDR3 region: CASSQVGEDIQYF. The DNA of the CDR3 is TGCGCCAGCAGCCAAGTCGGTGAGGACATTCAGTACTTC.

The sample holds one count of this clone. CDR3 loop: CSVVRVGANYGYTF. The CDR3 nucleotides are TGCAGCGTTGTACGGGTGGGAGCTAACTATGGCTACACCTTC. The chain employs TRBV29-1 and TRBJ1-2; D call uncertain. Germline values: CDR1 SQVTM, CDR2 ANQGSEA. Trimming stripped 4 bases from V and 0 bases from J, with 12 bases between. The CDR3 consists of 14 residues.

CDR3 in amino acids: CASSHWTSGAPGVDTQYF. The DNA for the CDR3 is TGCGCCAGCAGCCATTGGACTAGCGGGGCCCCTGGGGTTGATACGCAGTATTTT. The chain employs TRBV5-1 and TRBJ2-3; 12 bases match TRBD2. Trimming cost V 4 bases and J 6 bases; bases outside gene matches: 15. The CDR3 has 18 amino acids. CDR1 and CDR2 (germline): SGHRS, YFSETQ.

The rearrangement joins TRBV6-6 to TRBJ2-7; 7 bases align to TRBD2. Germline V gene sequence: CDR1 MNHNY, CDR2 SVGAGI (reference sequence). This CDR3 region has 12 residues. The ends lost 2 bases at V and 9 bases at J; junction bases unmatched: 4. CDR3 sequence (DNA): TGTGCCAGCAGTTACGGGACTATCGGGCAGTACTTC. This codes for CASSYGTIGQYF.

V gene TRBV5-1 combines with J gene TRBJ2-7; no firm D call. Germline V gene sequence: CDR1 SGHRS, CDR2 YFSETQ. The CDR3 is made up of 14 amino acids. Deletions cut 2 bases from V and 3 bases from J, with 12 bases between. The CDR3 spells CASSFTLFGYEQYF. The CDR3 DNA reads TGCGCCAGCAGCTTCACTCTATTTGGCTACGAGCAGTACTTC.

The rearrangement uses TRBV10-1 and TRBJ1-1; 8 positions match TRBD1. The V and J ends lost 4 bases and 1 base, in that order; junction bases with no gene match: 2. Germline V gene lookup returns CDR1 WNHNN and CDR2 SYGVQD (reference sequence). The length of the CDR3 is 14 residues. CDR3 residues: CASSADRGNTEAFF. The DNA for the CDR3 is TGCGCCAGCAGTGCCGACAGGGGGAACACTGAAGCTTTCTTT.

This sequence joins TRBV11-2 and TRBJ2-7, with no clear D. V gave up 3 bases and J gave up 5 bases, with 11 bases separating them. Per the germline V gene, CDR1 is SGHAT and CDR2 is FQNNGV. The CDR3 contains 13 residues. This CDR3 is CASSFVSLHEQYF. In nucleotides, the CDR3 is TGTGCCAGCAGCTTCGTTAGCCTACACGAGCAGTACTTC.

The chain carries TRBV27 and TRBJ2-2; 7 nucleotides agree with TRBD1. Germline CDR1 reads MNHEY; CDR2 reads SMNVEV (reference sequence). Losses at the gene ends were 8 bases for V and 4 bases for J; bases not matched to a gene: 7. The length of the CDR3 is 14 residues. The CDR3 nucleotides read TGTGCCAGCTCCGAGACAGGGCTCACCGGGGAGCTGTTTTTT. Translating it yields CASSETGLTGELFF.

V and J are TRBV6-6 and TRBJ1-2; 8 bases map to TRBD1. The V segment lost 5 bases and the J segment 4 bases; nucleotides outside the gene matches: 6. The germline V gene encodes CDR1 MNHNY and CDR2 SVGAGI (reference sequence). This CDR3 has 14 residues. This CDR3 reads CASSSDRGAYGYTF. The CDR3 DNA reads as TGTGCCAGCAGTAGCGACAGGGGAGCCTATGGCTACACCTTC.

In the case of this clone: Other DNA sequences from this sample encode an identical CDR3 as well. The rearrangement links TRBV9 to TRBJ2-1, with 9 positions matching TRBD1. The CDR3 contains 15 residues. Unmatched junction bases numbered 5, after V lost 3 bases and J lost 4 bases. Per germline, CDR1 SGDLS and CDR2 YYNGEE. CDR3 sequence reads: CASSAGQGPYNEQFF. In DNA form, the CDR3 reads TGTGCCAGCAGCGCTGGACAGGGGCCGTACAATGAGCAGTTCTTC.

In its sample, this clone was seen a few times. V gene TRBV7-9 combines with J gene TRBJ1-3, with 8 positions matching TRBD1. CDR3 length: 15 residues. The trim removed 6 bases at V and 0 bases at J, leaving 4 bases unmatched. Germline V gene data show CDR1 as SEHNR and CDR2 as FQNEAQ (reference sequence). The CDR3 region has the DNA TGTGCCAGCAGGGCCGGGACAGGCTCTGGAAACACCATATATTTT. As protein: CASRAGTGSGNTIYF.

The chain employs TRBV6-5 and TRBJ2-7; tentatively, D is TRBD1 (7 bases). Germline V gene data show CDR1 as MNHEY and CDR2 as SVGAGI. The CDR3 length is 14 residues. Trimming left V 4 bases short and J 7 bases short, with 17 bases between. CDR3 sequence (DNA): TGTGCCAGCAGTTCCGCCAGGGGGAGGAAAGAGCAGTACTTC. This codes for CASSSARGRKEQYF.

The chain combines TRBV7-9 with TRBJ1-1; 11 bases align to TRBD1. Germline CDR1 SEHNR, CDR2 FQNEAQ (reference sequence). The junction had 9 bases not matched to a gene; V was cut back by 5 bases and J by 10 bases. CDR3 length equals 14 residues. This chain's CDR3 is CASSRVTGQGGAFF. CDR3 bases: TGTGCCAGCAGCCGTGTGACGGGACAGGGGGGAGCTTTCTTT.